The source of this T cell receptor (beta chain) is a study of metastatic and nonmetastatic thyroid tumors. This CDR3 has 14 amino acids. The ends lost 6 bases at V and 8 bases at J; junction bases unmatched: 6. Germline loops: CDR1 MNHEY, CDR2 SMNVEV (reference sequence). This clone was seen at least ten times. The target antigen is unknown. No treatment of any kind had been given to any patient before thyroid surgery. Study findings and constraints: Malignant thyroid tumors reportedly had TCR beta diversity that was significantly higher than in benign nodules, in blood and tumor.

TCRdb reprocessed the PCR reads via MiXCR. The data hold about 16,000 clones, with 15% to 18% observed a single time. The genes are TRBV27 and TRBJ2-1; 11 bases are shared with TRBD2. The TCR comes from a female donor with papillary thyroid cancer or a benign thyroid nodule (not recorded which). Some clones in this sample may be carry-over from other donors' samples. Input material: blood. CDR3 DNA sequence: TGTGCCAGCAGGCGGCTAGCGGGGGGCCATGAGCAGTTCTTC. It encodes CASRRLAGGHEQFF.